The 23 T cell receptor beta chains in this list originate from one sample, sequenced in a study of immune heterogeneity within non-small cell lung tumors listed by TCRdb under 2018. The listed sequencing device is HiSeq X Ten. A multiplex PCR system amplified the TCR beta CDR3 region, with a first 10-cycle round using 32 V-gene forward and 13 J-gene reverse primers. TCRdb trimmed the raw reads at Q25, called clones with MiXCR and kept productive beta chains. Entries are consolidated by CDR3 protein sequence, retaining the most common genes and DNA. A total of 13,000 or so distinct CDR3 sequences appear in this sample, approximately 22% of them only once. Together, the top ten hold 13% of the sample. Genomic DNA was extracted from bulk tumor tissue and used as the TCR template, and roughly 600 ng gDNA was amplified per sample. During surgery, multiple biopsies were taken from each primary tumor and placed as far apart as possible within the tumor mass. Patients in the study cohort, which was described as untreated, were newly diagnosed NSCLC cases going through curative surgery.

Sequencing was done on a sample of lung tumor tissue. All receptors derive from a man aged 45-65 years with non-small cell lung cancer.

This clonotype showed up just once. This may arise from a read error, as a much more abundant clone is one base away. This chain links TRBV7-2 with TRBJ2-2, with D possibly matching TRBD2 (5 bases). Germline V gene data show CDR1 as SGHTA and CDR2 as FQGNSA. The CDR3 length is 13 residues. The DNA of the CDR3 is TGTGCCAGCAGCTTATATGACACCGGGGAGATGTTTTTT. Translating it yields CASSLYDTGEMFF.

This clonotype was counted at least ten times. The chain has TRBV27 and TRBJ1-3; 8 nucleotides match TRBD1. V was pared by 0 bases and J by 4 bases, with 11 bases of the junction left unmatched. The CDR3 is 18 amino acids. Germline loops: CDR1 MNHEY, CDR2 SMNVEV (reference sequence). In nucleotides, the CDR3 is TGTGCCAGCAGTTTATCGGACAGGGACGGAGTAAGAGGAAACACCATATATTTT. Translation: CASSLSDRDGVRGNTIYF.

Of note for this clonotype: A much larger clone lies one base from this, so it may be a read error. V gene TRBV28 combines with J gene TRBJ2-2, with 10 positions matching TRBD2. Germline V lookup: CDR1 MDHEN, CDR2 SYDVKM. The CDR3 consists of 15 residues. CDR3 protein: CDSSQAGGFTGELFF. The CDR3 DNA reads TGTGACAGCAGCCAAGCGGGAGGGTTCACCGGGGAGCTGTTTTTT. Supplemented by reference TRBV28 and TRBJ2-2, the full variable domain reads DVKVTQSSRYLVKRTGEKVFLECVQDMDHENMFWYRQDPGLGLRLIYFSYDVKMKEKGDIPEGYSVSREKKERFSLILESASTNQTSMYLCDSSQAGGFTGELFFGEGSRLTVL.

A remark on this clonotype: A read error may account for a junction end that differs from germline. The chain employs TRBV24-1 and TRBJ2-1, with TRBD2 matching 11 bases. The CDR3 runs to 17 residues. CDR1 is KGHDR and CDR2 is SFDVKD in the germline V gene. The CDR3 nucleotides are TGTGCCACCAGTGATTTGGGGGGGACTAGCGGATACAATGAGCAGCTCTTC. Translating gives CATSDLGGTSGYNEQLF.

This clonotype was seen ten or more times. The chain carries TRBV30 and TRBJ1-4; weak D call: TRBD1 (6 bases). The CDR3 sequence is 13 residues long. Germline V gives CDR1 GTSNPN, CDR2 SVGIG (reference sequence). Trimming cost V 1 base and J 4 bases, with 7 bases left between them. CDR3 amino acids: CAWSGTVNEKLFF. The CDR3 bases are TGTGCCTGGAGTGGGACAGTTAATGAAAAACTGTTTTTT.

This clonotype was counted many times. The CDR3 spells CASSFKWGESEAFF. The DNA of the CDR3 is TGTGCCAGCAGTTTTAAGTGGGGGGAGTCTGAAGCTTTCTTT. The chain uses TRBV12-3 or TRBV12-4 and TRBJ1-1; D is perhaps TRBD1 (5 bases). Trimming removed 3 bases at V and 6 bases at J, with 14 bases between. CDR3 length equals 14 residues.

Notes on this clonotype: This could be a read error, since a much larger clone is one nucleotide away. Without the conserved terminal phenylalanine or tryptophan, this CDR3 likely stems from a read error. The genes are TRBV27 and TRBJ2-5, with 12 bases matching TRBD2. With 0 bases clipped from V and 5 bases from J, the junction kept 10 bases outside the gene matches. Germline V gives CDR1 MNHEY, CDR2 SMNVEV (reference sequence). This CDR3 has 18 residues. The CDR3 DNA follows: TGTGCCAGCAGTTTATCCACTAGACTAGCGGGAGCGACGGAGACCCAGTACTTA. Protein product: CASSLSTRLAGATETQYL.

The sample holds a few counts of this clonotype. The final CDR3 position lacks the conserved phenylalanine or tryptophan, pointing to a likely read error. The genes are TRBV29-1 and TRBJ2-2, with D possibly TRBD1 on 6 matching bases. V lost 7 bases, J lost 4 bases, and 10 bases lay in between. Germline V gives CDR1 SQVTM, CDR2 ANQGSEA. CDR3 length: 12 residues. CDR3 loop: CSAQQGTGELFS. The DNA for the CDR3 is TGCAGCGCGCAACAGGGCACCGGGGAGCTGTTTTCT.

The chain links TRBV19 to TRBJ2-4; 7 positions agree with TRBD2. Germline V CDR1 and CDR2: LNHDA, SQIVND (reference sequence). V shed 5 bases, J shed 3 bases, and the junction held 7 bases outside the gene matches. This CDR3 comprises 15 residues. The CDR3 here is CASSPSGLGKNIQYF. In nucleotides, the CDR3 is TGTGCCAGTAGTCCGTCTGGACTAGGCAAAAACATTCAGTACTTC.

This clonotype was detected many times. This chain uses TRBV6-2 or TRBV6-3 with TRBJ2-3; a weak D match, TRBD1 (7 bases). V lost 4 bases, J lost 5 bases, and 10 bases lay in between. Germline values: CDR1 MNHEY, CDR2 SVGEGT. The CDR3 contains 13 residues. CDR3 nucleotides: TGTGCCAGCAGTTGGCAGGGGGGAGATACGCAGTATTTT. Translated, it gives CASSWQGGDTQYF.

There are many counts of this clonotype. The chain combines TRBV30 with TRBJ1-5, with a weak D call TRBD1 (5 bases). The CDR3 has 15 residues. The germline V and J ends were trimmed by 5 bases and 0 bases, with 14 bases remaining between them. Germline lookup yields CDR1 GTSNPN and CDR2 SVGIG (reference sequence). For the CDR3, the DNA is TGTGCCTGGTCCCCCAGGGTTTATAGCAATCAGCCCCAGCATTTT. Protein sequence: CAWSPRVYSNQPQHF.

This clonotype was counted at least ten times. V gene TRBV11-2 combines with J gene TRBJ1-1, with TRBD1 matching 9 bases. V lost 3 bases to trimming and J lost 11 bases; unmatched junction nucleotides: 16. Germline CDR1 SGHAT, CDR2 FQNNGV. There are 16 residues in the CDR3. The DNA for the CDR3 is TGTGCCAGCAGCTTTACCGCCGGGACAGGGAGGGACGGGGCTTTCTTT. Translated, it gives CASSFTAGTGRDGAFF.

By share, this clonotype counts as medium-sized. This chain links TRBV28 with TRBJ2-7; TRBD2 is a possible D gene (5 bases). V was clipped by 5 bases and J by 7 bases, with 21 bases between them. This CDR3 is 15 amino acids long. Germline V lookup: CDR1 MDHEN, CDR2 SYDVKM. CDR3 sequence reads: CASSGRLAATGEQYF. CDR3 sequence (DNA): TGTGCCAGCAGTGGGAGACTGGCAGCTACGGGGGAGCAGTACTTC.

Turning to this clonotype: One base away lies a much larger clone, so this may be a sequencing read error. J is TRBJ2-2 and V is TRBV7-2; D gene ambiguous. There are 13 residues in the CDR3. The germline V gene encodes CDR1 SGHTA and CDR2 FQGNSA. The CDR3 region is CARSLYDTGELFF. In DNA form, the CDR3 reads TGTGCCAGGAGCTTATATGACACCGGGGAGCTGTTTTTT.

By frequency in the sample, this clonotype is medium-sized. CDR3 nucleotide sequence: TGTGCCAGCAGCTTAGGGGGACAGGCTATCGATGAGCAGTTCTTC. This gives the protein CASSLGGQAIDEQFF. This chain links TRBV7-6 with TRBJ2-1; 8 nucleotides line up with TRBD1. The CDR3 covers 15 residues. V shed 1 base, J shed 8 bases, and the junction held 7 bases outside the gene matches. Germline V gives CDR1 SGHVS, CDR2 FNYEAQ.

This clonotype showed up many times. The V and J genes are TRBV6-6 and TRBJ1-2; D call uncertain. The CDR3 is 17 residues long. The V gene's germline CDR1 is MNHNY and CDR2 SVGAGI (reference sequence). Trimming removed 2 bases from V and 4 bases from J, with 20 bases in between. The CDR3 is CASSYVGEVGRGYGYTF. The CDR3 DNA reads TGTGCCAGCAGTTACGTAGGCGAGGTTGGACGAGGCTATGGCTACACCTTC.

This clonotype was seen many times. The V call is TRBV6-1, the J call TRBJ2-2; the D gene is possibly TRBD1 (8 bases). Germline V CDR1 and CDR2: MNHNS, SASEGT. The CDR3 runs to 14 residues. V was cut by 6 bases and J by 5 bases, with 13 bases left in between. CDR3 loop: CASRPQGGTGELFF. The CDR3 coding sequence is TGTGCCAGCAGGCCACAGGGGGGGACCGGGGAGCTGTTTTTT.

The chain uses TRBV4-2 and TRBJ2-5; 8 bases are a match to TRBD2. The CDR3 runs 15 residues. CDR1 LGHNA and CDR2 YNFKEQ come from the germline V gene. V was clipped by 0 bases and J by 1 base; unmatched bases: 1. CDR3 region: CASSQDRGGQETQYF. CDR3 sequence (DNA): TGTGCCAGCAGCCAAGATCGGGGGGGCCAAGAGACCCAGTACTTC.

This clonotype came up many times. CDR3 bases: TGTGCCAGCAGCCCCACTGGACAGGGAGGCTACACCTTC. It translates to CASSPTGQGGYTF. V usage is TRBV7-8 and J usage is TRBJ1-2, with 8 bases that match TRBD1. From germline, CDR1 is SGHVS and CDR2 FQNEAQ. The CDR3 extends over 13 amino acids. Unmatched junction bases numbered 7, after V lost 5 bases and J lost 8 bases.

The chain recombines TRBV6-5 with TRBJ1-1; TRBD1 is a possible D gene (5 bases). Trimming stripped 2 bases from V and 4 bases from J, with 20 bases between. The CDR3 loop spans 17 amino acids. The germline gives CDR1 MNHEY, CDR2 SVGAGI. The CDR3 nucleotides are TGTGCCAGCAGTTACCCCAATCGGGGGGACGGGGGCACTGAAGCTTTCTTT. Residues: CASSYPNRGDGGTEAFF.

This clonotype occurred many times. The chain is built from TRBV28 and TRBJ1-6; 8 positions agree with TRBD1. Germline V gene sequence: CDR1 MDHEN, CDR2 SYDVKM. J gave up 5 bases and V 4 bases, and 7 bases lay outside the gene matches. CDR3 length: 16 residues. The CDR3: CASSSLQGADNSPLHF. CDR3 nucleotide sequence: TGTGCCAGCAGTTCCCTTCAGGGGGCTGATAATTCACCCCTCCACTTT. The whole variable domain, remainder taken from reference TRBV28 and TRBJ1-6, is DVKVTQSSRYLVKRTGEKVFLECVQDMDHENMFWYRQDPGLGLRLIYFSYDVKMKEKGDIPEGYSVSREKKERFSLILESASTNQTSMYLCASSSLQGADNSPLHFGNGTRLTVT.

This clonotype was counted a few times. A read error is possible here, since a much larger clone lies one base away. The chain has TRBV12-3 or TRBV12-4 and TRBJ1-2, with a weak D call TRBD1 (5 bases). The CDR3 length is 13 residues. V lost 8 bases and J 4 bases, leaving 14 bases between the germline ends. This chain's CDR3 is CASRRWQGYGYTF. CDR3 DNA sequence: TGTGCCAGCCGTAGGTGGCAGGGCTATGGCTACACCTTC.

This clonotype was seen repeatedly, ten times or more. V gene TRBV7-9 combines with J gene TRBJ2-3; D is perhaps TRBD2 (5 bases). Germline CDR1 and CDR2: SEHNR and FQNEAQ (reference sequence). CDR3 length: 14 amino acids. V was clipped by 4 bases and J by 4 bases, with 12 bases between them. Here the CDR3 DNA reads TGTGCCAGCAGCTCCAGAGGGAGCTCAGATACGCAGTATTTT. Amino acid sequence: CASSSRGSSDTQYF.